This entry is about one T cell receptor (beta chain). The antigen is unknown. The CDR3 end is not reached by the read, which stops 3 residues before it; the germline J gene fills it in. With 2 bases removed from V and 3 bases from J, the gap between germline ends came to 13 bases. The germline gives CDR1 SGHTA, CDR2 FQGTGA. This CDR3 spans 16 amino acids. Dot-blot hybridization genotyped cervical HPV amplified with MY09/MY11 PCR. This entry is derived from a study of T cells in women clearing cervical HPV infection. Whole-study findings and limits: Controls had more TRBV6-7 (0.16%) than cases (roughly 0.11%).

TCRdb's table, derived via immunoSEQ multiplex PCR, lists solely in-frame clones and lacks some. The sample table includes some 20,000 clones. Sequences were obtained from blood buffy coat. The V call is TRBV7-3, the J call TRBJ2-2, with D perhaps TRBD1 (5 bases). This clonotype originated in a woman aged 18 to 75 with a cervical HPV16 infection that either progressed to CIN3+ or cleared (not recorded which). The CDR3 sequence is CASSLYLMGHTGELFF. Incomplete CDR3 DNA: TGTGCCAGCAGCTTATATTTAATGGGGCACACCGGGGAG.